This is a list of T cell receptor beta chains from one sample in a study of T cell responses to AZD1222 COVID-19 vaccine. Generated by immunoSEQ multiplex PCR, the TCRdb table keeps only in-frame clones and is missing some. This sample yields 100,000 to 150,000 clones, of which 88% are seen a single time; roughly 4.4% belongs to the top ten. Material: peripheral blood, obtained on day 0 of AZD1222 vaccination. The receptors come from an adult in good health. Each CDR3 is given with its conserved first and last residue. The order of the fields is V gene, clone size, D gene, J gene, CDR3 protein, CDR3 DNA. D genes are given only for firm matches. Clone size appears in some rows only: once, few, many, or a class for an expanded clone.

>TRBV2|NA|NA|TRBJ2-5
CASSPRGPSTGETQYF
TGTGCCAGCAGCCCGAGAGGACCTTCGACGGGGGAGACCCAGTACTTC
>TRBV6-5|NA|NA|TRBJ2-7
CASSYSPQPRGYEQYF
TGTGCCAGCAGTTACTCCCCTCAGCCCCGGGGCTACGAGCAGTACTTC
>TRBV21-1|NA|NA|TRBJ2-1
CASSKVQRVQYGNEQFF
TGTGCCAGCAGCAAAGTACAGCGGGTCCAATACGGTAATGAGCAGTTCTTC
>TRBV7-2|NA|NA|TRBJ1-4
CASSLTVGEKLFF
TGTGCCAGCAGCTTAACCGTCGGGGAAAAACTGTTTTTT
>TRBV5-1|NA|TRBD2|TRBJ2-2
CASSQGLAIITGELFF
TGCGCCAGCAGCCAAGGACTAGCTATTATCACCGGGGAGCTGTTTTTT
>TRBV7-9|NA|NA|TRBJ1-1
CASSRKGLQPGTIEAFF
TGTGCCAGCAGCCGAAAAGGACTCCAACCTGGGACGATTGAAGCTTTCTTT
>TRBV2|NA|NA|TRBJ2-1
CASIGGQTSNEQFF
TGTGCCAGCATAGGTGGACAGACATCCAATGAGCAGTTCTTC
>TRBV27|NA|NA|TRBJ1-6
CASSFGVLNSPLHF
TGTGCCAGCAGTTTCGGGGTCTTAAATTCACCCCTCCACTTT
>TRBV28|NA|NA|TRBJ1-5
CASRGGGSNQPQHF
TGTGCCAGCCGGGGTGGAGGTAGCAATCAGCCCCAGCATTTT
>TRBV15|NA|TRBD2|TRBJ2-3
CATSPVRLANTDTQYF
TGTGCCACCAGTCCTGTAAGACTAGCGAACACAGATACGCAGTATTTT
>TRBV2|once|NA|TRBJ2-7
CASSPDRHYEQYF
TGTGCCAGCTCGCCTGACAGGCACTACGAGCAGTACTTC
>TRBV7-8|NA|NA|TRBJ2-7
CASSSELSSYEQYF
TGTGCCAGCAGCTCTGAGCTGTCGTCCTACGAGCAGTACTTC
>TRBV7-3|NA|NA|TRBJ2-1
CASSRDGYNEQFF
TGTGCCAGCAGCCGGGACGGATACAATGAGCAGTTCTTC
>TRBV5-1|NA|TRBD1|TRBJ1-1
CASSLAAGGGTEAFF
TGCGCCAGCAGCTTGGCGGCAGGGGGTGGAACTGAAGCTTTCTTT
>TRBV28|NA|TRBD1|TRBJ1-5
CASSLVRGGDQPQHF
TGTGCCAGCAGTTTAGTCAGGGGGGGTGATCAGCCCCAGCATTTT
>TRBV18|once|NA|TRBJ1-5
CASSSLTGAQHF
TGTGCCAGCTCTTCTCTGACAGGAGCCCAGCATTTT
>TRBV19|NA|TRBD1|TRBJ2-2
CASSNDRVDTGELFF
TGTGCCAGTAGTAACGACAGGGTGGACACCGGGGAGCTGTTTTTT
>TRBV7-9|NA|TRBD2|TRBJ2-1
CASSFSGGFNEQFF
TGTGCCAGCAGCTTTAGCGGGGGGTTCAATGAGCAGTTCTTC
>TRBV27|NA|NA|TRBJ1-2
CASSFEGSYGYTF
TGTGCCAGCAGTTTCGAAGGATCCTATGGCTACACCTTC
>TRBV7-9|few|NA|TRBJ2-7
CASSLENREGEQYF
TGTGCCAGCAGCTTAGAAAACAGGGAGGGCGAGCAGTACTTC
>TRBV24-1|NA|NA|TRBJ1-1
CATSAGIGTEAFF
TGTGCCACCAGTGCGGGGATTGGCACTGAAGCTTTCTTT
>TRBV6-5|NA|NA|TRBJ2-7
CAGSPGLSGSYEQYF
TGTGCCGGCAGTCCCGGACTTTCAGGGAGCTACGAGCAGTACTTC
>TRBV7-9|NA|NA|TRBJ1-1
CASSLPPPRVGVAEAFF
TGTGCCAGCAGCTTACCCCCCCCTAGGGTTGGGGTGGCTGAAGCTTTCTTT
>TRBV7-9|NA|NA|TRBJ1-2
CASSSRAGNYGYTF
TGTGCCAGCAGCTCCCGGGCAGGCAATTATGGCTACACCTTC
>TRBV19|NA|TRBD1|TRBJ2-6
CASSIVLTGAGANVLTF
TGTGCCAGTAGTATAGTGTTGACAGGGGCTGGGGCCAACGTCCTGACTTTC
>TRBV7-9|NA|NA|TRBJ1-6
CASSLDRNSPLHF
TGTGCCAGCAGCTTAGACAGGAATTCACCCCTCCACTTT